Following are 10 T cell receptor beta chains from one sample sequenced in a study of shared clonotypes between healthy human individuals. Naive CD8 isolation took CD45RO-negative cells positively selected for CCR7 and excluded terminally differentiated effector memory CD45RA+ cells. Sequenced by immunoSEQ multiplex PCR; TCRdb stores in-frame clones only, minus some. The sample contains around 700,000 clones, roughly nine tenths of which appear only once. Sequenced: naive CD8+ T cells sorted from blood. These receptors all come from a young man in good health.

The chain joins TRBV6-1 to TRBJ1-1; D gene ambiguous. Between the trimmed V and J ends, which lost 8 bases and 4 bases, there was a span of 11 bases. From germline, CDR1 is MNHNS and CDR2 SASEGT. This CDR3 has 12 amino acids. The CDR3 here is CASRFGGTEAFF. The CDR3 DNA is TGTGCCAGCCGTTTCGGTGGCACTGAAGCTTTCTTT.

CDR3 amino acids: CASSPAGGNTGELFF. CDR3 DNA: TGTGCCAGCAGCCCGGCTGGGGGAAACACCGGGGAGCTGTTTTTT. The genes are TRBV7-3 and TRBJ2-2; D might be TRBD1 or TRBD2, each matching 5 bases. The CDR3 runs to 15 residues. Germline V gene data show CDR1 as SGHTA and CDR2 as FQGTGA. V lost 5 bases and J lost 2, with 12 bases in between.

CDR3 protein: CASSLLGQGDTEAFF. CDR3 DNA sequence: TGTGCCAGCAGCTTACTTGGACAGGGGGACACTGAAGCTTTCTTT. This sequence joins TRBV13 and TRBJ1-1; 10 nucleotides match TRBD1. Germline trimming cut 2 bases from V and 3 bases from J; bases unmatched to any gene: 3. This CDR3 region has 15 residues. Germline lookup yields CDR1 PRHDT and CDR2 FYEKMQ (reference sequence).

This clone was seen only once. The chain links TRBV11-2 to TRBJ1-1; D is uncertain. Trimming pared 1 base from V and 0 bases from J, leaving 6 bases between. CDR1 SGHAT and CDR2 FQNNGV come from the germline V gene. The CDR3 has 14 amino acids. The CDR3 protein is CASSLVQMNTEAFF. The CDR3 DNA is TGTGCCAGCAGCTTAGTACAGATGAACACTGAAGCTTTCTTT.

The chain has TRBV29-1 and TRBJ2-7; a possible D gene is TRBD2 (6 bases). CDR1 is SQVTM and CDR2 is ANQGSEA in the germline V gene. Trimming cost V 1 base and J 0 bases, with 13 bases left between them. The CDR3 contains 15 residues. CDR3 in DNA: TGCAGCGTTGAAGGATCAACCGGGGGCTCCTACGAGCAGTACTTC. Translated, it gives CSVEGSTGGSYEQYF.

This sequence joins TRBV7-9 and TRBJ2-7; D is undetermined. The CDR3 totals 14 residues. V gave up 1 base and J gave up 5 bases, with 12 bases separating them. In germline, CDR1 is SEHNR, CDR2 FQNEAQ (reference sequence). In DNA, the CDR3 is TGTGCCAGCAGCTTAGAAGTTTTGGGCGACGAGCAGTACTTC. Protein: CASSLEVLGDEQYF.

The rearrangement links TRBV5-1 to TRBJ2-3; weak D call: TRBD2 (6 bases). CDR3 size: 15 residues. The germline CDR1 and CDR2 sequences are SGHRS and YFSETQ. The V end lost 4 bases, the J end lost 7 bases, and 19 bases lay between the germline ends. CDR3 region: CASSPTGGPTNTQYF. The CDR3 DNA is TGCGCCAGCAGCCCCACCGGGGGACCGACTAATACGCAGTATTTT.

This sequence joins TRBV6-1 and TRBJ1-2; D is possibly TRBD1 (6 bases). This CDR3 has 13 amino acids. Germline loops: CDR1 MNHNS, CDR2 SASEGT. V lost 6 bases, J lost 3 bases, and 11 bases lay in between. Here the CDR3 DNA reads TGTGCCAGCAGGGTGGACAGCTACTATGGCTACACCTTC. Its translation is CASRVDSYYGYTF.

This clone occurred once. The sample holds other DNA sequences that translate to the same CDR3. The chain has TRBV27 and TRBJ2-7; maybe TRBD2 (5 bases). The V gene lost 2 bases and the J gene lost 3 bases, with 8 bases spanning the gap. CDR3 length equals 13 residues. Per the germline V gene, CDR1 is MNHEY and CDR2 is SMNVEV (reference sequence). CDR3 nucleotide sequence: TGTGCCAGCAGTTTACGAGGGTACTACGAGCAGTACTTC. Protein product: CASSLRGYYEQYF.

The rearrangement uses TRBV7-6 and TRBJ2-1, with D perhaps TRBD1 or TRBD2 (5 bases each). With 5 bases removed from V and 5 bases from J, the gap between germline ends came to 19 bases. Germline lookup yields CDR1 SGHVS and CDR2 FNYEAQ. CDR3 length equals 16 residues. The CDR3 reads CASSRDLMGRDNEQFF. Written as DNA, the CDR3 is TGTGCCAGCAGCAGAGATTTGATGGGACGGGACAATGAGCAGTTCTTC.